The 14 T cell receptor beta chains below were found in one sample sequenced in a study of blood T cells in healthy people across ages. Together with a sample-barcoded 5' primer, a J-beta primer mix was included in a second PCR lasting about 6 to 11 cycles. TCRdb fed the 5' RACE reads into MiXCR, producing one record per CDR3 protein. The sample includes 1.6 million or so distinct CDR3 sequences, 30% to 35% of them seen just once. Sequences were obtained from blood. The receptors stem from a woman in her twenties or thirties in good health.

The gene calls are TRBV6-1 and TRBJ1-1, with D perhaps matching TRBD1 (5 bases). Trimming removed 6 bases from V and 1 base from J, with 12 bases in between. The CDR3 is made up of 14 amino acids. Germline CDR1 reads MNHNS; CDR2 reads SASEGT. CDR3 bases: TGTGCCAGCAGGCCCAGACAGAGGAACACTGAAGCTTTCTTT. Its protein product is CASRPRQRNTEAFF.

This clonotype was detected only a few times. The gene calls are TRBV6-2 or TRBV6-3 and TRBJ2-7; D possibly corresponds to TRBD1 (5 bases). Between the trimmed V and J ends, which lost 4 bases and 2 bases, there was a span of 9 bases. CDR1 is MNHEY and CDR2 is SVGEGT in the germline V gene. The CDR3 totals 13 residues. The CDR3 nucleotides are TGTGCCAGCAGTTGGCAGGGTCCCTACGAGCAGTACTTC. Translation gives CASSWQGPYEQYF.

This clonotype was observed a handful of times. The chain joins TRBV7-3 to TRBJ2-3, with 11 bases identical to TRBD2. Unmatched junction bases numbered 7, after V lost 1 base and J lost 4 bases. This CDR3 has 17 amino acids. Per germline, CDR1 SGHTA and CDR2 FQGTGA. The CDR3 loop is CASSLKSTSGAPDTQYF. The CDR3 bases are TGTGCCAGCAGCTTAAAGTCGACTAGCGGGGCCCCAGATACGCAGTATTTT. The variable domain in full, with the rest retrieved from reference TRBV7-3 and TRBJ2-3, is GAGVSQTPSNKVTEKGKYVELRCDPISGHTALYWYRQSLGQGPEFLIYFQGTGAADDSGLPNDRFFAVRPEGSVSTLKIQRTERGDSAVYLCASSLKSTSGAPDTQYFGPGTRLTVL.

This rearrangement joins TRBV20-1 to TRBJ2-3; 12 bases map to TRBD2. Germline CDR1 reads DFQATT; CDR2 reads SNEGSKA (reference sequence). This CDR3 has 18 amino acids. After removal of 3 bases from V and 2 bases from J, the junction contained 12 bases not matched to a gene. CDR3: CSASPLAGGRGYTDTQYF. The CDR3 DNA follows: TGCAGTGCTAGTCCCCTAGCGGGGGGGCGTGGATACACAGATACGCAGTATTTT.

In its sample, this clonotype was seen a few times. The gene calls are TRBV10-3 and TRBJ2-1; D is perhaps TRBD1 or TRBD2 (5 bases each). This CDR3 contains 13 residues. Germline V gene lookup returns CDR1 ENHRY and CDR2 SYGVKD. V lost 6 bases to trimming and J lost 4 bases, with 10 bases between them. The CDR3 reads CAIRGVGYNEQFF. DNA for the CDR3: TGTGCCATCAGGGGGGTGGGGTACAATGAGCAGTTCTTC.

The chain carries TRBV28 and TRBJ1-2, with D possibly matching TRBD1 (6 bases). Deletions cut 11 bases from V and 0 bases from J, with 13 bases between. Germline V gene lookup returns CDR1 MDHEN and CDR2 SYDVKM. CDR3 length: 13 amino acids. CDR3 nucleotides: TGTGCCGCCCGCAGGGGACCTAACTATGGCTACACCTTC. The encoded protein is CAARRGPNYGYTF.

Points on this clonotype: The junction departs from the called germline gene at one end, perhaps through a read error. This chain uses TRBV11-2 with TRBJ2-1, with D perhaps TRBD1 or TRBD2 (6 bases each). Germline V gene sequence: CDR1 SGHAT, CDR2 FQNNGV. CDR3 length: 12 residues. The CDR3 loop reads CASNLVGGVQFF. CDR3 in DNA: TGTGCCAGCAACTTAGTCGGGGGCGTGCAGTTCTTC.

This clonotype was picked up a small number of times. The V call is TRBV28, the J call TRBJ1-2; D possibly corresponds to TRBD1 (6 bases). In germline, CDR1 is MDHEN, CDR2 SYDVKM. V lost 1 base, J lost 8 bases, and 17 bases lay in between. The CDR3 runs 15 residues. CDR3 coding DNA: TGTGCCAGCAGTTTATCAGCGACGGGGGCAGAAGGCTACACCTTC. Amino acids: CASSLSATGAEGYTF.

This clonotype was recorded a few times. The V and J genes are TRBV20-1 and TRBJ2-7; no definite D call. The germline V gene has CDR1 DFQATT and CDR2 SNEGSKA (reference sequence). V lost 2 bases, J lost 9 bases, and 11 bases lay in between. This CDR3 region has 11 residues. The CDR3 DNA reads as TGCAGTGCTAGATCCGATAAAGCGCAGTACTTC. Amino acids: CSARSDKAQYF.

The CDR3 is CSAQGGETYNEQFF. In DNA form, the CDR3 reads TGCAGTGCCCAGGGGGGAGAGACCTACAATGAGCAGTTCTTC. V usage is TRBV20-1 and J usage is TRBJ2-1; possibly TRBD1 for D (7 bases). Germline assignment: CDR1 DFQATT and CDR2 SNEGSKA (reference sequence). The CDR3 contains 14 residues. V lost 6 bases and J lost 2, with 14 bases in between.

As DNA, the CDR3 is TGCAGTGCTAGAGCCCAACCCCTTGGCTACGAGCAGTACTTC. Its protein product is CSARAQPLGYEQYF. The V and J genes are TRBV20-1 and TRBJ2-7; no clear D. Trimming pared 1 base from V and 3 bases from J, leaving 13 bases between. Germline CDR1 DFQATT, CDR2 SNEGSKA (reference sequence). The CDR3 covers 14 residues.

This clonotype was detected a few times. The chain couples TRBV13 to TRBJ2-5; D might be TRBD2 (6 bases). Trimming removed 3 bases from V and 4 bases from J, with 15 bases in between. The CDR3 has 15 residues. The germline V gene has CDR1 PRHDT and CDR2 FYEKMQ (reference sequence). In DNA form, the CDR3 reads TGTGCCAGCAGCTTCTCGGGGGAGCGGGTAGAGACCCAGTACTTC. Its protein product is CASSFSGERVETQYF.

This clonotype has just a few counts. V is TRBV9 and J is TRBJ2-3, with 7 bases that match TRBD2. This CDR3 spans 16 amino acids. After removal of 0 bases from V and 5 bases from J, the junction contained 9 bases not matched to a gene. The V gene's germline CDR1 is SGDLS and CDR2 YYNGEE. CDR3 loop: CASSVGEGVLGDTQYF. DNA for the CDR3: TGTGCCAGCAGCGTAGGGGAGGGAGTACTAGGAGATACGCAGTATTTT.

The genes are TRBV4-1 and TRBJ1-6; D might be TRBD1 (5 bases). The V and J ends lost 3 bases and 11 bases respectively, with 17 bases between them. Looked up from germline, CDR1 is MGHRA and CDR2 is YSYEKL. This CDR3 has 15 residues. The CDR3 DNA sequence: TGCGCCAGCAGCCAGGGCGGACAAGTGACGCCACCCCTCCACTTT. Translation gives CASSQGGQVTPPLHF.